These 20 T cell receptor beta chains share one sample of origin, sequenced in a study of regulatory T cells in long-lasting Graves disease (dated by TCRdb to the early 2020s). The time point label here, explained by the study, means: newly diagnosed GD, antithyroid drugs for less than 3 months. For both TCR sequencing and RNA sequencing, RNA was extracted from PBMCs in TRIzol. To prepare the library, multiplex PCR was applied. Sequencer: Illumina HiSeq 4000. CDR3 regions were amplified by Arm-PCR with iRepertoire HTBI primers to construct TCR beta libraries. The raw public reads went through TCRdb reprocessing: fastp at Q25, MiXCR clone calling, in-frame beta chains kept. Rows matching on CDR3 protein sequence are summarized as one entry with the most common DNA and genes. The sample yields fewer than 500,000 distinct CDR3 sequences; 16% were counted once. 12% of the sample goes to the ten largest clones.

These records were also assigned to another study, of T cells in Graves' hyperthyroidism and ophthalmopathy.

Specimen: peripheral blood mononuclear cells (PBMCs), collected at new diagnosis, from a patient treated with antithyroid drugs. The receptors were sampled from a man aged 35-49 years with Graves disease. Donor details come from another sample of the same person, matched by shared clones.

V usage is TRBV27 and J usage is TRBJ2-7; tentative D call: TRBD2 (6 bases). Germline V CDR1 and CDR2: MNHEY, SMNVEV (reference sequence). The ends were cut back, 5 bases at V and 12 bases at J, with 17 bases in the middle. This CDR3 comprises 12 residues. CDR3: CASSAAGRELYF. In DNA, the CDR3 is TGTGCCAGCAGTGCCGCGGGACGGGAGTTGTACTTC.

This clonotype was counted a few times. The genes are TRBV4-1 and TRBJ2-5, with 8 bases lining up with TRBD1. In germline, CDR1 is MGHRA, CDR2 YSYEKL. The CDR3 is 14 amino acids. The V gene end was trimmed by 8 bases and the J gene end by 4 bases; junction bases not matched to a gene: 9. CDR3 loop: CASPQGARGETQYF. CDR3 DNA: TGCGCCAGCCCGCAGGGGGCGCGTGGAGAGACCCAGTACTTC.

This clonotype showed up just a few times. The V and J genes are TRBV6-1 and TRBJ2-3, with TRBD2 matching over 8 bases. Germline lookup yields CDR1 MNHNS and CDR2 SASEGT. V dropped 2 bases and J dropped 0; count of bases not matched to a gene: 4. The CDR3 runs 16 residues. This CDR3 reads CASSERTSISTDTQYF. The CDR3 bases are TGTGCCAGCAGTGAAAGGACTAGCATTAGCACAGATACGCAGTATTTT.

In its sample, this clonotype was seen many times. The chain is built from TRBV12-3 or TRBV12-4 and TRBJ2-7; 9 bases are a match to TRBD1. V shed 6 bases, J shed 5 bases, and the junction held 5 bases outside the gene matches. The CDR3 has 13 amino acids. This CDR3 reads CASRGTGINEQYF. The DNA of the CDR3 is TGTGCCAGCAGGGGGACAGGGATCAACGAGCAGTACTTC.

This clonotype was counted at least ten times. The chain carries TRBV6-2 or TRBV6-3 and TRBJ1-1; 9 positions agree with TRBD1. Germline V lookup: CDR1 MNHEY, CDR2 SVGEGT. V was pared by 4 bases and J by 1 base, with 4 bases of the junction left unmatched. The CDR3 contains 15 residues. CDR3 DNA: TGTGCCAGCAGTTCCTGGACAGGGGAGAACACTGAAGCTTTCTTT. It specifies CASSSWTGENTEAFF.

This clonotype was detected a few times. The CDR3 DNA sequence: TGTGCCAGCAGTTTATATGGCGGGAGAAAGTACAATGAGCAGTTCTTC. Translating it yields CASSLYGGRKYNEQFF. V gene TRBV28 combines with J gene TRBJ2-1; 7 bases are a match to TRBD2. There are 16 residues in the CDR3. The germline gives CDR1 MDHEN, CDR2 SYDVKM. The J segment lost 4 bases and the V segment lost 1 base, leaving 7 bases of the junction unmatched.

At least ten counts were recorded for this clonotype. The CDR3 loop reads CASSLGGKEAFF. In nucleotides, the CDR3 is TGCGCCAGCAGCTTGGGTGGCAAAGAAGCTTTCTTT. The chain carries TRBV5-1 and TRBJ1-1, with D unresolved. The CDR3 is 12 amino acids. The V end lost 0 bases, the J end lost 8 bases, and 8 bases lay between the germline ends. Germline lookup yields CDR1 SGHRS and CDR2 YFSETQ.

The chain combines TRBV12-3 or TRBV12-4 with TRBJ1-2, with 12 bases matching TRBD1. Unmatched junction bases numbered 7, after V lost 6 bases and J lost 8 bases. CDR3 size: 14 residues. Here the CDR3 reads CASRGQGAGQGYTF. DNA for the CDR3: TGTGCCAGCAGGGGACAGGGGGCGGGTCAGGGCTACACCTTC.

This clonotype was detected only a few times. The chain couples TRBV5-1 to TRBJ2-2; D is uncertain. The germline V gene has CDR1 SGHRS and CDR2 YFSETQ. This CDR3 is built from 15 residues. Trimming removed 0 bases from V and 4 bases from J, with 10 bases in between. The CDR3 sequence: CASSLGKQRTGELFF. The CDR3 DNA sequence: TGCGCCAGCAGCTTGGGGAAACAGCGCACCGGGGAGCTGTTTTTT.

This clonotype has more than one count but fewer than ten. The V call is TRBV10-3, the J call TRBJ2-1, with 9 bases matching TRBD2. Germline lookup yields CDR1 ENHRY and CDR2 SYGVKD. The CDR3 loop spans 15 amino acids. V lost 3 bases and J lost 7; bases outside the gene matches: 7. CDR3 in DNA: TGTGCCATCAGTGACCTTAGCGGGAGAGAGAATGAGCAGTTCTTC. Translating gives CAISDLSGRENEQFF.

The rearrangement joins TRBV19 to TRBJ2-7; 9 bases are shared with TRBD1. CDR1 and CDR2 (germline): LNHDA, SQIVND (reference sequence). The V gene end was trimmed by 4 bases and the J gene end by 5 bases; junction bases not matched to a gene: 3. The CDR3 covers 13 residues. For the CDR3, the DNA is TGTGCCAGTAGTACGACAGGGGGGAACGAGCAGTACTTC. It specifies CASSTTGGNEQYF.

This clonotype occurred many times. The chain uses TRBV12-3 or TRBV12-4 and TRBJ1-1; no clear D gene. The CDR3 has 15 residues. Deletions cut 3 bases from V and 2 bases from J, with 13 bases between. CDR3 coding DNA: TGTGCCAGCAGTTTTGTAAAAACGGGTAACACTGAAGCTTTCTTT. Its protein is CASSFVKTGNTEAFF.

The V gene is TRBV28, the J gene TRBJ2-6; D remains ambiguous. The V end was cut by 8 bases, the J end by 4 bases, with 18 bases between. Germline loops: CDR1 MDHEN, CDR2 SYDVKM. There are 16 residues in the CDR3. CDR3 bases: TGTGCCAGCTTGACGGCACCATTTTCAGGGGCCAACGTCCTGACTTTC. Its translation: CASLTAPFSGANVLTF.

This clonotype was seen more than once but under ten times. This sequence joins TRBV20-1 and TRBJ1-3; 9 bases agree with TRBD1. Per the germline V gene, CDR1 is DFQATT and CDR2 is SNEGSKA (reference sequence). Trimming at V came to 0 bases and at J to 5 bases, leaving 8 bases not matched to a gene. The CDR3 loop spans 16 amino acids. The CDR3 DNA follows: TGCAGTGCTAGAGATTTTGGCGGACAGGGGAGAAACACCATATATTTT. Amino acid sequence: CSARDFGGQGRNTIYF.

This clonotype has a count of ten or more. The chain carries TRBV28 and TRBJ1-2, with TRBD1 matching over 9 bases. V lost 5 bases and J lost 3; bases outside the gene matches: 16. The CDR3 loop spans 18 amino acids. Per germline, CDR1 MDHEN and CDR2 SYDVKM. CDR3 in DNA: TGTGCCAGCAGTCGAAACAGCATAAACAGGGGGCGCGACTATGGCTACACCTTC. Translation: CASSRNSINRGRDYGYTF.

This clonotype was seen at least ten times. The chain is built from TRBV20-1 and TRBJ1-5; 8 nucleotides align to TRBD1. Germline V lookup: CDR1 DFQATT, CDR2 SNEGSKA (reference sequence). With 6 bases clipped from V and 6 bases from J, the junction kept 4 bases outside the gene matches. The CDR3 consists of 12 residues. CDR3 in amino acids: CSAGQGAQPQHF. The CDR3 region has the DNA TGCAGTGCCGGACAGGGAGCTCAGCCCCAGCATTTT.

The chain's CDR3 is CATSDFSGESTDTQYF. The CDR3 DNA is TGTGCCACCAGTGATTTTAGCGGGGAGTCCACAGATACGCAGTATTTT. The chain employs TRBV24-1 and TRBJ2-3; 8 bases fit TRBD2. There are 16 residues in the CDR3. Germline assignment: CDR1 KGHDR and CDR2 SFDVKD. J gave up 2 bases and V 1 base, and 4 bases lay outside the gene matches.

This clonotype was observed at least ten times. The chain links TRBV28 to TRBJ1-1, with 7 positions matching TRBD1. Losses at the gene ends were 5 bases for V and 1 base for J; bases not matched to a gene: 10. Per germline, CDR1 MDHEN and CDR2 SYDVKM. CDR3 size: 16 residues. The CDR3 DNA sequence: TGTGCCAGCAGTCCCATCCAGGGGGGAGCGAACACTGAAGCTTTCTTT. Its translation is CASSPIQGGANTEAFF. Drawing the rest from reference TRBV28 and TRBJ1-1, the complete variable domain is DVKVTQSSRYLVKRTGEKVFLECVQDMDHENMFWYRQDPGLGLRLIYFSYDVKMKEKGDIPEGYSVSREKKERFSLILESASTNQTSMYLCASSPIQGGANTEAFFGQGTRLTVV.

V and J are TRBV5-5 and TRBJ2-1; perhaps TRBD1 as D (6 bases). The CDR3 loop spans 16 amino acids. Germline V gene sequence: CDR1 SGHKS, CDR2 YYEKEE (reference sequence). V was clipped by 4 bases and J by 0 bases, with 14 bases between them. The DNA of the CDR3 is TGTGCCAGCAGCCCCGTTACAGGGAACTCCTACAATGAGCAGTTCTTC. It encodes CASSPVTGNSYNEQFF. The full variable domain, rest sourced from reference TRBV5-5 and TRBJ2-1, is DAGVTQSPTHLIKTRGQQVTLRCSPISGHKSVSWYQQVLGQGPQFIFQYYEKEERGRGNFPDRFSARQFPNYSSELNVNALLLGDSALYLCASSPVTGNSYNEQFFGPGTRLTVL.

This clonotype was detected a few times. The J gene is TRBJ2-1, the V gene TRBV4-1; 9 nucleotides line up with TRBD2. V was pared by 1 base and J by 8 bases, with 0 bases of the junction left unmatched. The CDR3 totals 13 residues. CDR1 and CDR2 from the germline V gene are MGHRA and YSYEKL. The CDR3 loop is CASSQASGDEQFF. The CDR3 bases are TGCGCCAGCAGCCAAGCTAGCGGGGATGAGCAGTTCTTC.